Given below is one T cell receptor beta chain in context. Its antigen remains unknown. Making use of molecular barcodes, quantitative 5'-RACE generated TCR beta libraries. TCRdb independently ran MiXCR on the 5' RACE reads; one entry per CDR3 protein. The sample shows over 700,000 distinct CDR3 sequences, 19% of them seen only once. This sample was taken from a study of CD8 T cells in ankylosing spondylitis. General study findings and limits: A motif in TCR beta, a set of under ten highly homologous variants, appeared characteristic of ankylosing spondylitis blood. Clones linked to disease were reported to show significant enrichment in matched ankylosing spondylitis synovial fluid.

V shed 1 base and J 1 base; nucleotides not matched to a gene: 10. The CDR3 is made up of 16 amino acids. Germline-derived CDR1 and CDR2 are DFQATT and SNEGSKA (reference sequence). The chain has TRBV20-1 and TRBJ2-7; 7 bases are a match to TRBD2. This clonotype was sampled from a male donor with ankylosing spondylitis. Sequencing used blood, either unsorted or a sorted T cell fraction (not recorded which). The CDR3 sequence: CSARGQLAVGSYEQYF. CDR3 in DNA: TGCAGTGCTAGAGGGCAGCTAGCGGTCGGGTCCTACGAGCAGTACTTC.